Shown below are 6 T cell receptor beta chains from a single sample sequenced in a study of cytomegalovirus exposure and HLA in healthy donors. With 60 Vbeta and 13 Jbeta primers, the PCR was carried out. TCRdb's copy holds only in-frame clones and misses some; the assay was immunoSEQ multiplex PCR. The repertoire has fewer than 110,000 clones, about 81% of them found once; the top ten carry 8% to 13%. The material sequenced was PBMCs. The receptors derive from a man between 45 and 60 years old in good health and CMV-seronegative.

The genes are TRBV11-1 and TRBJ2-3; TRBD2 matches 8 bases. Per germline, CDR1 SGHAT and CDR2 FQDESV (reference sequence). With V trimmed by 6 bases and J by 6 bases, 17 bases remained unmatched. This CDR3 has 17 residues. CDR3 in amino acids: CASRAITSRTGGDTQYF. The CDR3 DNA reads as TGTGCCAGCAGGGCCATAACAAGTCGGACGGGAGGGGATACGCAGTATTTT.

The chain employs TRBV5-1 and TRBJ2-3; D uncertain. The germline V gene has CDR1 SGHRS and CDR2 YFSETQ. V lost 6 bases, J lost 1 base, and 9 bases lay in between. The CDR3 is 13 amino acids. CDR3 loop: CASKASGTDTQYF. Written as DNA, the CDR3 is TGCGCCAGCAAGGCCAGCGGCACAGATACGCAGTATTTT.

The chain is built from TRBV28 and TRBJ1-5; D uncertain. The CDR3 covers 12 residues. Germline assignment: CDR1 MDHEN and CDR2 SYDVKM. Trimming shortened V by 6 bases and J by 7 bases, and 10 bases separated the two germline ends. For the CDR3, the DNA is TGTGCCAGCAGAGATTGGGCGCAGCCCCAGCATTTT. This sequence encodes CASRDWAQPQHF.

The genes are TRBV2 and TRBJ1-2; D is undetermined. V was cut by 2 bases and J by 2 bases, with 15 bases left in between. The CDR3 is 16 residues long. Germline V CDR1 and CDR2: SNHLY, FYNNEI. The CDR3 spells CASSERERALNYGYTF. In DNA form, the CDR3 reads TGTGCCAGCAGTGAACGGGAGAGGGCTTTGAACTATGGCTACACCTTC.

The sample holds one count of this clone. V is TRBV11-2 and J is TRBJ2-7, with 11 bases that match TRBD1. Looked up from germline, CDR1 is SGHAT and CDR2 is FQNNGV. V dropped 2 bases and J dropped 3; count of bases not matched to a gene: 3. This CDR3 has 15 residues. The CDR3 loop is CASSLPGTGGYEQYF. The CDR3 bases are TGTGCCAGCAGCTTACCCGGGACAGGGGGCTACGAGCAGTACTTC.

The CDR3 here is CASSYSADKRGYTF. The DNA of the CDR3 is TGTGCCAGCAGTTACTCCGCGGACAAGAGGGGCTACACCTTC. The gene calls are TRBV6-5 and TRBJ1-2; a weak D match, TRBD1 (5 bases). The CDR3 runs 14 residues. Germline values: CDR1 MNHEY, CDR2 SVGAGI. V lost 0 bases, J lost 8 bases, and 13 bases lay in between.